The rows below give T cell receptor beta chains drawn from one sample of a study of blood T cells in healthy people across ages. A single record per CDR3 protein comes from TCRdb applying MiXCR to the 5' RACE reads. The table includes roughly 1.6 million distinct CDR3 sequences, approximately 32% detected once. Sequenced input: blood. Receptors originate from a woman aged 30 to 39 in good health. Each CDR3 is given with its conserved first and last residue. Fields, in order: CDR3 length, J gene, D gene, clone size, V gene, CDR3 DNA, CDR3 protein. A D gene is named only where the DNA matches it firmly. Only part of the rows carry a size: once, few, many, or a class if the clone is expanded.

14	TRBJ2-6	NA	NA	TRBV7-2	TGTGCCAGCTGGCGGTACTCTGGGGCCAACGTCCTGACTTTC	CASWRYSGANVLTF
11	TRBJ2-1	NA	NA	TRBV30	TGTGCCTGGAGTGTTGGGTCTAGCCAGTTCTTC	CAWSVGSSQFF
11	TRBJ1-2	NA	NA	TRBV6-6	TGTGCCAGCAGCTTAACCTATGGCAACACCTTC	CASSLTYGNTF
17	TRBJ2-1	TRBD2	NA	TRBV7-9	TGTGCCAGCAGCCCTAGGCCTCTAGCGGGGGTACGCAATGAGCAGTTCTTC	CASSPRPLAGVRNEQFF
18	TRBJ1-2	TRBD1	NA	TRBV3-1	TGTGCCAGCGTAGGCGGGGACAGGGGAGTCGGATCCAACTATGGCTACACCTTC	CASVGGDRGVGSNYGYTF
15	TRBJ2-1	NA	many	TRBV6-5	TGTGCCAGCACCGGTGGAGGGGACCCCAACAATGAGCAGTTCTTC	CASTGGGDPNNEQFF
16	TRBJ2-5	TRBD2	NA	TRBV15	TGTGCCACCAGCAGAGCAGTAGCGGGGGGGCTTGAGACCCAGTACTTC	CATSRAVAGGLETQYF
13	TRBJ1-2	NA	few	TRBV29-1	TGCAGCGCTCGACAGGAGATTTCGTATGGCTACACCTTC	CSARQEISYGYTF
12	TRBJ2-1	NA	NA	TRBV6-1	TGTCCCCGCGGGACAAGGGACAATGAGCAGTTCTTC	CPRGTRDNEQFF
21	TRBJ2-3	TRBD2	NA	TRBV12-3/TRBV12-4	TGTGCCAGCAGCCGACGTATTCGGCTAGCGGTTACTACAAGGCCCGCAGATGCGCAGTATTTT	CASSRRIRLAVTTRPADAQYF
16	TRBJ2-7	TRBD2	few	TRBV10-3	TGTGCCATCAATGAGTCTGGAGCGGGAGGTTCCTACGAGCAGTACTTC	CAINESGAGGSYEQYF
14	TRBJ1-2	TRBD1	NA	TRBV9	TGTGCCAGCAAGGGACAGGGGCCTTCCTATGGCTACACCTTC	CASKGQGPSYGYTF
16	TRBJ2-1	NA	few	TRBV15	TGTGCCACCAGCAGAGCCGCCGCGGTCTCCTACAATGAGCAGTTCTTC	CATSRAAAVSYNEQFF
15	TRBJ2-7	NA	NA	TRBV27	TGTGCCAGCAGCCCTCGAGTGGGGACCCCCTACGAGCAGTACTTC	CASSPRVGTPYEQYF
14	TRBJ1-1	TRBD1	NA	TRBV7-8	TGTGCCAGCAGCCCTTGGACAGGGGACACTGAAGCTTTCTTT	CASSPWTGDTEAFF
13	TRBJ1-2	NA	NA	TRBV7-3	TGTGCCAGCAGCTTAGTTGAGGCATTTGGCTACACCTTC	CASSLVEAFGYTF
15	TRBJ2-7	NA	few	TRBV7-2	TGTGCCAGCAGCTTAGGTTCAGGCAGAAACTACGAGCAGTACTTC	CASSLGSGRNYEQYF
17	TRBJ2-6	NA	NA	TRBV7-9	TGTGCCAGCAGCTCCAATTATCGAGCCTCTGGGGCCAACGTCCTGACTTTC	CASSSNYRASGANVLTF
13	TRBJ2-7	TRBD2	NA	TRBV7-6	TGTGCCAGCAGCGTAGAGCGGGGCTACGAGCAGTACTTC	CASSVERGYEQYF
13	TRBJ1-2	NA	many	TRBV6-5	TGCGCCAGCAGCCAAGCGGCTAACTATGGCTACACCTTC	CASSQAANYGYTF
15	TRBJ2-3	NA	once	TRBV5-6	TGTGCCAGCAGCCTCGCGGGGGCCGTCACAGATACGCAGTATTTT	CASSLAGAVTDTQYF
16	TRBJ2-7	TRBD2	NA	TRBV7-2	TGTGCCAGCAGCTTAGTGGCGACTAGCGGCTACAATGAGCAGTACTTC	CASSLVATSGYNEQYF
16	TRBJ1-5	NA	NA	TRBV20-1	TGCAGTGCTAGAGACCCGGGGGGCGTTAGCAATCAGCCCCAGCATTTT	CSARDPGGVSNQPQHF
16	TRBJ1-5	TRBD1	many	TRBV20-1	TGCAGTGCCCCAGACGGACAGGGAAGTAGCAATCAGCCCCAGCATTTT	CSAPDGQGSSNQPQHF
16	TRBJ2-3	NA	NA	TRBV9	TGTGCCAGCAGCCACTACATAGAGCGCGGTGCAGATACGCAGTATTTT	CASSHYIERGADTQYF
12	TRBJ2-5	NA	NA	TRBV10-3	TGTGCCATCAGTGAGTCCGGTAACGGGCAGTACTTC	CAISESGNGQYF
17	TRBJ2-7	NA	NA	TRBV20-1	TGCAGTGCTAGAAGCCCTAGCACGGCGGGGTTACGAGGGTGGCAGTACTTC	CSARSPSTAGLRGWQYF
15	TRBJ2-3	NA	few	TRBV28	TGTGCCAGCAGTTTAAATTCTCTATACACAGATACGCAGTATTTT	CASSLNSLYTDTQYF
19	TRBJ2-5	NA	few	TRBV3-1	TGTGCCAGCAGCCAAGACCGGGTTCAGGACACCGTTTTCGAAGAGACCCAGTACTTC	CASSQDRVQDTVFEETQYF
15	TRBJ2-5	NA	few	TRBV7-9	TGTGCCAGCAGCTTTTCCGGGACCTCACAAGAGACCCAGTACTTC	CASSFSGTSQETQYF
15	TRBJ2-1	TRBD1	NA	TRBV28	TGTGCCAGCAGTTACGGACAGGGGGCCAAGATTGGGCAGTTCTTC	CASSYGQGAKIGQFF
20	TRBJ2-5	TRBD2	few	TRBV6-2/TRBV6-3	TGTGCCAGCAGTTACTCGGGCGGGCTGACTAGCGGGAGGAAGGGAGAGACCCAGTACTTC	CASSYSGGLTSGRKGETQYF
15	TRBJ1-5	TRBD1	few	TRBV9	TGTGCCAGCAGCGCCACGGGACAGAACAATCAGCCCCAGCATTTT	CASSATGQNNQPQHF
13	TRBJ2-1	NA	NA	TRBV7-2	TGTGCCAGCGGGCGGGGGCCCCCCAATGAGCAGTTCTTC	CASGRGPPNEQFF
15	TRBJ1-2	NA	NA	TRBV20-1	TGCAGTGCTCCCCAAAAGGCAACGGGTAACTATGGCTACACCTTC	CSAPQKATGNYGYTF
15	TRBJ2-3	TRBD2	NA	TRBV12-3/TRBV12-4	TGTGCCAGCAGCCCTAGCGGGATACGGGGAGATACGCAGTATTTT	CASSPSGIRGDTQYF
16	TRBJ2-6	NA	NA	TRBV7-3	TGTGCCAGCAGCTTGCAGGGAGGACCTGGGGCCAACGTCCTGACTTTC	CASSLQGGPGANVLTF
17	TRBJ2-7	NA	NA	TRBV27	TGTGCCAGCGGTTTATCCGGGGGGCCCCTTTTCTCCTACGAGCAGTACTTC	CASGLSGGPLFSYEQYF
14	TRBJ1-2	NA	NA	TRBV2	TGTGCCAGCAAGCAGGACTCCAAAAGCTATGGCTACACCTTC	CASKQDSKSYGYTF
13	TRBJ2-7	NA	NA	TRBV10-3	TGTGCCATCAGTGAAGACAACATCTACGAGCAGTACTTC	CAISEDNIYEQYF
14	TRBJ2-5	NA	NA	TRBV2	TGTGCCAGCAGTTGGGGGGGCTCCCAAGAGACCCAGTACTTC	CASSWGGSQETQYF
15	TRBJ2-5	TRBD2	NA	TRBV10-1	TGCGCCAGCAGTGGTTCTAGCGGGATACGAGAGACCCAGTACTTC	CASSGSSGIRETQYF
14	TRBJ2-1	TRBD2	few	TRBV2	TGTGCCAGCGGTTGGTGGACTAGAGACCTTGAGCAGTTCTTC	CASGWWTRDLEQFF
15	TRBJ2-1	NA	NA	TRBV19	TGTGCCAGTAAAGTTTTAGCGGCCTCCTACAATGAGCAGTTCTTC	CASKVLAASYNEQFF
16	TRBJ2-7	TRBD2	few	TRBV7-2	TGTGCCAGCAGCCCCGGGACTAGCGGGACCTACTACGAGCAGTACTTC	CASSPGTSGTYYEQYF
17	TRBJ2-5	TRBD2	NA	TRBV3-1	TGTGCCAGCACCCCTGGCGGGAGAGGTAGGAGCAAAGAGACCCAGTACTTC	CASTPGGRGRSKETQYF
12	TRBJ2-1	NA	NA	TRBV24-1	TGTGCCGCCAGCAACTTCAGAGATGAGCAGTTCTTC	CAASNFRDEQFF
22	TRBJ2-4	TRBD2	NA	TRBV5-4	TGTGCCAGCAGCTCGCAAGTCGTGCCGGGGGGACTGAGGAGGTCTGGCGAAAACATTCAGTACTTC	CASSSQVVPGGLRRSGENIQYF
14	TRBJ1-6	NA	NA	TRBV2	TGTGCCAGCAGGACCGACCGCGATAATTCACCCCTCCACTTT	CASRTDRDNSPLHF
14	TRBJ2-7	TRBD2	few	TRBV20-1	TGCAGTGCTATAGGGACTAGCGGGAGGAACGAGCAGTACTTC	CSAIGTSGRNEQYF
14	TRBJ2-3	NA	NA	TRBV15	TGTGCCACCAGCCGAACGTCTAAGGATGTTACGCAGTATTTT	CATSRTSKDVTQYF
15	TRBJ2-1	TRBD1	NA	TRBV18	TGTGCCAGCTCACCACCGGGACAGGTTTACAATGAGCAGTTCTTC	CASSPPGQVYNEQFF
13	TRBJ2-3	NA	NA	TRBV6-6	TGTGCCAGCAGTTGGTCAAGCCCAGATACGCGGTATTTT	CASSWSSPDTRYF
14	TRBJ1-1	NA	NA	TRBV6-5	TGTGCCTGCAGTTACAGTTCCTCGGGCACTGAAGCTTTCTTT	CACSYSSSGTEAFF
15	TRBJ2-7	TRBD2	NA	TRBV12-3/TRBV12-4	TGTGCCAGCAGTTTTGAGACTAGCGGGAGATACGGGCAGTACTTC	CASSFETSGRYGQYF
18	TRBJ2-5	TRBD2	few	TRBV12-3/TRBV12-4	TGTGCCAGCAGCCCACTAGCGGGGGCCCCCTCGGGAGGAGAGACCCAGTACTTC	CASSPLAGAPSGGETQYF
15	TRBJ2-7	TRBD2	NA	TRBV12-3/TRBV12-4	TGTGCCAGCAGTGAGGGACTAGCGGACAACTCCGAGCAGTACTTC	CASSEGLADNSEQYF
15	TRBJ2-1	TRBD1	NA	TRBV18	TGTGCCAGCTCACCCCGGGACAGGGATCGCTATGAGCAGTTCTTC	CASSPRDRDRYEQFF
13	TRBJ2-1	NA	once	TRBV6-1	TGTGCCAGCACCGTAAATGCGTACAATGAGCAGTTCTTC	CASTVNAYNEQFF
13	TRBJ1-1	TRBD1	NA	TRBV20-1	TGCAGTGCCCAGGGGGTGGCGGTCACTGAAGCTTTCTTT	CSAQGVAVTEAFF